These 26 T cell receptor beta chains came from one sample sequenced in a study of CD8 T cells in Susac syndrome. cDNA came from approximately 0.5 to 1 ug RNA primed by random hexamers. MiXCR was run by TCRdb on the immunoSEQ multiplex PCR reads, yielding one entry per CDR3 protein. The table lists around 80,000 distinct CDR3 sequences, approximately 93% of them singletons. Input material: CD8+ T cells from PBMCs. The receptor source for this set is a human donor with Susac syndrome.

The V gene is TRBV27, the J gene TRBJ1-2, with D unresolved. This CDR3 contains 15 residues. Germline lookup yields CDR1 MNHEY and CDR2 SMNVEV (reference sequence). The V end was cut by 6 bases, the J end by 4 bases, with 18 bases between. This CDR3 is CASSPSAKVGYGYTF. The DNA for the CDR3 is TGTGCCAGCAGCCCCTCTGCCAAGGTGGGCTATGGCTACACCTTC.

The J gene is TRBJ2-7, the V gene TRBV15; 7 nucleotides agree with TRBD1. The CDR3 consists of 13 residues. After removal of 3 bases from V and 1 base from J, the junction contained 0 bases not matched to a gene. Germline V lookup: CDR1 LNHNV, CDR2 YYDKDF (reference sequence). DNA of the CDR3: TGTGCCACCAGCAGGGACAGGTCCTACGAGCAGTACTTC. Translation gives CATSRDRSYEQYF.

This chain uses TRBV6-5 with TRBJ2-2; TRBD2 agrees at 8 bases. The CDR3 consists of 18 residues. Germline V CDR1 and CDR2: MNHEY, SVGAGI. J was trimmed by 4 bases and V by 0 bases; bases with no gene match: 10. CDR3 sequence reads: CASSYSPPTSAFTGELFF. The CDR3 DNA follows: TGTGCCAGCAGTTACTCCCCCCCGACTAGCGCGTTCACCGGGGAGCTGTTTTTT.

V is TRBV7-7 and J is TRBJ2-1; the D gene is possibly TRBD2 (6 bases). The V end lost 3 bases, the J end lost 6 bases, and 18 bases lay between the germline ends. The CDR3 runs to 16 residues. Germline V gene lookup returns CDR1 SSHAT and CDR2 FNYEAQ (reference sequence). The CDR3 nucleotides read TGTGCCAGCAGCTTGTCCGGGTCGTACGGGGGCAATGAGCAGTTCTTC. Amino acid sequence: CASSLSGSYGGNEQFF.

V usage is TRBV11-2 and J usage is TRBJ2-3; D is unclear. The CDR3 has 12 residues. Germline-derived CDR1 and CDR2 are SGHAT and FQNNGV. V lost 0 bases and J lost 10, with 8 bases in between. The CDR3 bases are TGTGCCAGCAGCTTAGATCGTAGGTCGCAGTATTTT. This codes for CASSLDRRSQYF.

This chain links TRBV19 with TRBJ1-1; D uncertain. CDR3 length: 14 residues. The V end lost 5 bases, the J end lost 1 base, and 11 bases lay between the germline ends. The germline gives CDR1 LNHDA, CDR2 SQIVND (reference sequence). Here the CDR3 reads CASSLSSPNTEAFF. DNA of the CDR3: TGTGCCAGTAGTCTCAGCAGCCCGAACACTGAAGCTTTCTTT. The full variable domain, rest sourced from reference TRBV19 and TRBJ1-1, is DGGITQSPKYLFRKEGQNVTLSCEQNLNHDAMYWYRQDPGQGLRLIYYSQIVNDFQKGDIAEGYSVSREKKESFPLTVTSAQKNPTAFYLCASSLSSPNTEAFFGQGTRLTVV.

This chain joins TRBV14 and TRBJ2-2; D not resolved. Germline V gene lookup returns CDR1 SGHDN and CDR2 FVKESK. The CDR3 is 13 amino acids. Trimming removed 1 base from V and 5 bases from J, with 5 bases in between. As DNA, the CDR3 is TGTGCCAGCAGCCAAGGACGTACCGGGGAGCTGTTTTTT. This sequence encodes CASSQGRTGELFF.

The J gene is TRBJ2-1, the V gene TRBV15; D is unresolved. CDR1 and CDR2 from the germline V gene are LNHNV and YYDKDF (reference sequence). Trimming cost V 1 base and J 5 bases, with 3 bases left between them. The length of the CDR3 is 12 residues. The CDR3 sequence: CATSRGNNEQFF. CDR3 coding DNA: TGTGCCACCAGCAGAGGAAACAATGAGCAGTTCTTC.

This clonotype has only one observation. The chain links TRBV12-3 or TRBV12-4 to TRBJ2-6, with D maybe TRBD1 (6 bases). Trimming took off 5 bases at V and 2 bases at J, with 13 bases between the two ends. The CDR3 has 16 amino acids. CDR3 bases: TGTGCCAGCAGTACCTCTTACAGGGCTGGGGCCAACGTCCTGACTTTC. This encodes CASSTSYRAGANVLTF.

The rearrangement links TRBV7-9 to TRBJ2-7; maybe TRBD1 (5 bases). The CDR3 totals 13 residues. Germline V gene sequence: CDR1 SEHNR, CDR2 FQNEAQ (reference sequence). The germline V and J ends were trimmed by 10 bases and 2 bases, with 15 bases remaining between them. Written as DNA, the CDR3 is TGTGCCATTATGACGGACAATACCTACGAGCAGTACTTC. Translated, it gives CAIMTDNTYEQYF.

The CDR3 sequence is CATAGEGGNTIYF. In DNA, the CDR3 is TGTGCCACCGCAGGGGAAGGGGGAAACACCATATATTTT. The rearrangement links TRBV2 to TRBJ1-3; a weak D match, TRBD1 (6 bases). This CDR3 contains 13 residues. Germline loops: CDR1 SNHLY, CDR2 FYNNEI. V was trimmed by 10 bases and J by 4 bases, leaving 14 bases between them.

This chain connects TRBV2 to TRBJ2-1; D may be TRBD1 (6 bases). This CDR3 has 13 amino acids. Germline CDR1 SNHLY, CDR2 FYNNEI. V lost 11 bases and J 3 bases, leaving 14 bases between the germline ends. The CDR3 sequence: CADGDMDYNEQFF. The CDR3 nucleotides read TGTGCCGACGGGGACATGGACTACAATGAGCAGTTCTTC. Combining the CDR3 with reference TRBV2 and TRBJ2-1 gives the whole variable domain EPEVTQTPSHQVTQMGQEVILRCVPISNHLYFYWYRQILGQKVEFLVSFYNNEISEKSEIFDDQFSVERPDGSNFTLKIRSTKLEDSAMYFCADGDMDYNEQFFGPGTRLTVL.

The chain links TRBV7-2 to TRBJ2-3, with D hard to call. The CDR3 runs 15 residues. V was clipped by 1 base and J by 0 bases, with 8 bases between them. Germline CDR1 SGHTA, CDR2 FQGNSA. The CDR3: CASSLVLRSTDTQYF. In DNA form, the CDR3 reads TGTGCCAGCAGCTTAGTCCTCCGGAGCACAGATACGCAGTATTTT.

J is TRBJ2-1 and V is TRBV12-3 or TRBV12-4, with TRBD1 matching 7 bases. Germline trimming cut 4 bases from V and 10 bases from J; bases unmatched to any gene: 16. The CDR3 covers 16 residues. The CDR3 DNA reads TGTGCCAGCAGTTGGAGACAGGGAACGGTGTACCTGGAGCAGTTCTTC. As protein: CASSWRQGTVYLEQFF.

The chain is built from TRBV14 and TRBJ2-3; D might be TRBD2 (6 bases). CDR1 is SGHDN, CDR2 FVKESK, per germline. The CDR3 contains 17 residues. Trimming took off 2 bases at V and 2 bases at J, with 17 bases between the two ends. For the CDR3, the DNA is TGTGCCAGCAGCCAACCTGGGAGTCGCGGGATCACAGATACGCAGTATTTT. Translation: CASSQPGSRGITDTQYF.

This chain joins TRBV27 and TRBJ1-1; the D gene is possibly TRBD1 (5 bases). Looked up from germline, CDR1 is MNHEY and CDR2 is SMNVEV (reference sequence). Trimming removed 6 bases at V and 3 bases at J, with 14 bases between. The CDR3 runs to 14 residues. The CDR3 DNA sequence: TGTGCCAGCAGCCCCGGGACGGGACACACTGAAGCTTTCTTT. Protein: CASSPGTGHTEAFF.

CDR3 region: CASSRGQGAFF. The CDR3 nucleotides are TGCGCCAGCAGCCGCGGACAGGGGGCTTTCTTT. The chain combines TRBV4-1 with TRBJ1-1, with 9 nucleotides matching TRBD1. V shed 4 bases, J shed 11 bases, and the junction held 2 bases outside the gene matches. In germline, CDR1 is MGHRA, CDR2 YSYEKL. The CDR3 loop spans 11 amino acids.

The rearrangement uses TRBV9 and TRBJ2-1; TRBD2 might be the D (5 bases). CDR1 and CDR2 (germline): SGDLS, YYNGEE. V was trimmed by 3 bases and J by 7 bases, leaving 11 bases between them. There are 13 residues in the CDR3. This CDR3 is CASSGSGINEQFF. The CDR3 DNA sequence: TGTGCCAGCAGCGGGTCGGGGATAAATGAGCAGTTCTTC.

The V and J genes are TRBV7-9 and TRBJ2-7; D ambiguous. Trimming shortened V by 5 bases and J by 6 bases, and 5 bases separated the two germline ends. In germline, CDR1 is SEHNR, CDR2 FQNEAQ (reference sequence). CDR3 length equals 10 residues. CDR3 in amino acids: CASSGFEQYF. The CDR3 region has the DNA TGTGCCAGCAGCGGGTTCGAGCAGTACTTC.

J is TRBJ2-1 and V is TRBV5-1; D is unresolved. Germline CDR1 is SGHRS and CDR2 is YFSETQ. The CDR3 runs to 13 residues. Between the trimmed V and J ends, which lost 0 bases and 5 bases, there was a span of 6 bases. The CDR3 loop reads CASSLASNNEQFF. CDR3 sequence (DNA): TGCGCCAGCAGCTTGGCAAGTAACAATGAGCAGTTCTTC. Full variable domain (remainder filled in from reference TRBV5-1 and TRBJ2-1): KAGVTQTPRYLIKTRGQQVTLSCSPISGHRSVSWYQQTPGQGLQFLFEYFSETQRNKGNFPGRFSGRQFSNSRSEMNVSTLELGDSALYLCASSLASNNEQFFGPGTRLTVL.

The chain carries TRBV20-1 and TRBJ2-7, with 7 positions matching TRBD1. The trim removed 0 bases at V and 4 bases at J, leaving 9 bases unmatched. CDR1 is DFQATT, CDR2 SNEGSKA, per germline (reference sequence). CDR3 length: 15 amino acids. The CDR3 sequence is CSARDRGRGKYEQYF. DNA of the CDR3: TGCAGTGCTAGAGATCGCGGCAGGGGGAAGTACGAGCAGTACTTC.

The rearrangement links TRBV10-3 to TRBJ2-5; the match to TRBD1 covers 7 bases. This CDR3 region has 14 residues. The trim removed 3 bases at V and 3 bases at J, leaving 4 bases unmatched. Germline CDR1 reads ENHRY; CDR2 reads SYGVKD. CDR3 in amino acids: CAISDGGQEETQYF. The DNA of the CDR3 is TGTGCCATCAGTGATGGCGGACAGGAAGAGACCCAGTACTTC.

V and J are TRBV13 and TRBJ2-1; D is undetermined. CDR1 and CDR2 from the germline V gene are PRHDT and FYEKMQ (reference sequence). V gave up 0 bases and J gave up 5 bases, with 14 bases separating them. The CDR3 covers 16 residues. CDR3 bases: TGTGCCAGCAGCTTAGGAGGCAGAGAGGTTGACAATGAGCAGTTCTTC. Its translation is CASSLGGREVDNEQFF. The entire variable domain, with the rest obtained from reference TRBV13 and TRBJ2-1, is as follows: AAGVIQSPRHLIKEKRETATLKCYPIPRHDTVYWYQQGPGQDPQFLISFYEKMQSDKGSIPDRFSAQQFSDYHSELNMSSLELGDSALYFCASSLGGREVDNEQFFGPGTRLTVL.

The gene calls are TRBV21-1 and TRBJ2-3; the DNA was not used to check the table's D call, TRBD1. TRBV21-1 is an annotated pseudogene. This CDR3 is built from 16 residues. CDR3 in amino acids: CASAYSGTGAEDTQYF. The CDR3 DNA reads TGTGCCAGCGCGTACTCCGGGACAGGGGCGGAAGATACGCAGTATTTT.

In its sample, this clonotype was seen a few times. The CDR3, as DNA: TGTGCCAGCAGTTTGGGGTTCGAGCAGTACTTC. It yields the protein CASSLGFEQYF. The rearrangement joins TRBV27 to TRBJ2-7; D remains unclear. This CDR3 has 11 residues. Germline CDR1 and CDR2: MNHEY and SMNVEV (reference sequence). V lost 3 bases and J 6 bases, leaving 6 bases between the germline ends.

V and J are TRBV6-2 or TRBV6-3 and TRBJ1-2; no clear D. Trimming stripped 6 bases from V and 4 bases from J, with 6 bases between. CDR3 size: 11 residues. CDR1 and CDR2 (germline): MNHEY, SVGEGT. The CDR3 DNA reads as TGTGCCAGCAGCGGCGTCTATGGCTACACCTTC. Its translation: CASSGVYGYTF.